Below are 12 T cell receptor beta chains sequenced from a single sample in a study of T cell changes during pregnancy in multiple sclerosis. Sequencing used immunoSEQ multiplex PCR; TCRdb keeps in-frame clones, though not all of them. The table shows 90,000 to 120,000 clones, with roughly 90% occurring only once. This specimen consisted of peripheral blood, obtained after pregnancy. Source of these receptors: a female donor with multiple sclerosis, enrolled in a pregnancy study.

This chain joins TRBV5-5 and TRBJ1-5; tentative D call: TRBD1 (5 bases). The CDR3 runs 15 residues. Between the trimmed V and J ends, which lost 4 bases and 6 bases, there was a span of 17 bases. Per the germline V gene, CDR1 is SGHKS and CDR2 is YYEKEE (reference sequence). The CDR3 region has the DNA TGTGCCAGCAGCCCCAGGGCTCAACCTCGTCAGCCCCAGCATTTT. This codes for CASSPRAQPRQPQHF.

The rearrangement links TRBV11-1 to TRBJ1-5; 7 bases line up with TRBD1. Germline loops: CDR1 SGHAT, CDR2 FQDESV (reference sequence). Trimming removed 5 bases from V and 6 bases from J; junction bases left unmatched: 10. This CDR3 comprises 15 residues. This CDR3 reads CASSLPGGRCQPQHF. CDR3 in DNA: TGTGCCAGCAGCCTCCCAGGGGGACGATGTCAGCCCCAGCATTTT.

The V call is TRBV5-4, the J call TRBJ2-1; tentative D call: TRBD2 (6 bases). V lost 2 bases and J lost 7, with 10 bases in between. The CDR3 contains 13 residues. CDR1 and CDR2 (germline): SGHNT, YYREEE (reference sequence). CDR3 nucleotide sequence: TGTGCCAGCAGCTTCTGGAGGGAAAATGAGCAGTTCTTC. Protein sequence: CASSFWRENEQFF. The whole variable domain, remainder taken from reference TRBV5-4 and TRBJ2-1, is ETGVTQSPTHLIKTRGQQVTLRCSSQSGHNTVSWYQQALGQGPQFIFQYYREEENGRGNFPPRFSGLQFPNYSSELNVNALELDDSALYLCASSFWRENEQFFGPGTRLTVL.

On this clone: One end of the junction does not line up with germline, which may come from a read error. The V gene is TRBV7-7, the J gene TRBJ2-1, with 10 bases that match TRBD2. Germline loops: CDR1 SSHAT, CDR2 FNYEAQ (reference sequence). The CDR3 has 15 amino acids. The CDR3 sequence: CASSPGTSVYNEQFF. CDR3 DNA: TGTGCTAGCAGCCCTGGGACTAGCGTCTACAATGAGCAGTTCTTC.

The V gene is TRBV9, the J gene TRBJ2-7, with 9 nucleotides matching TRBD1. J was trimmed by 3 bases and V by 3 bases; bases with no gene match: 13. Germline V gene data show CDR1 as SGDLS and CDR2 as YYNGEE. This CDR3 region has 17 residues. The CDR3 loop reads CASSEEPGQGSLYEQYF. CDR3 nucleotide sequence: TGTGCCAGCAGCGAGGAACCGGGACAGGGTAGTCTCTACGAGCAGTACTTC. The full variable domain, its missing parts supplied by reference TRBV9 and TRBJ2-7, is DSGVTQTPKHLITATGQRVTLRCSPRSGDLSVYWYQQSLDQGLQFLIQYYNGEERAKGNILERFSAQQFPDLHSELNLSSLELGDSALYFCASSEEPGQGSLYEQYFGPGTRLTVT.

The chain has TRBV27 and TRBJ2-1; 8 bases fit TRBD2. Trimming cost V 3 bases and J 4 bases; bases outside gene matches: 8. From germline, CDR1 is MNHEY and CDR2 SMNVEV (reference sequence). This CDR3 region has 16 residues. CDR3 nucleotides: TGTGCCAGCAGTTTTATAACGGCGGGGGGTTACAATGAGCAGTTCTTC. This codes for CASSFITAGGYNEQFF.

CDR3 in amino acids: CASSLGSLARYEQYF. The CDR3 coding sequence is TGTGCCAGCAGCTTAGGTTCTCTAGCGCGGTACGAGCAGTACTTC. This sequence joins TRBV5-4 and TRBJ2-7; a possible D gene is TRBD2 (6 bases). The CDR3 consists of 15 residues. In germline, CDR1 is SGHNT, CDR2 YYREEE (reference sequence). The V end was cut by 2 bases, the J end by 4 bases, with 16 bases between.

The chain has TRBV5-1 and TRBJ1-5, with D uncertain. This CDR3 spans 14 amino acids. The V gene's germline CDR1 is SGHRS and CDR2 YFSETQ. Trimming took off 3 bases at V and 5 bases at J, with 12 bases between the two ends. The chain's CDR3 is CASSWAGWYQPQHF. The CDR3 nucleotides are TGCGCCAGCAGCTGGGCAGGCTGGTATCAGCCCCAGCATTTT.

V usage is TRBV7-9 and J usage is TRBJ2-5, with D maybe TRBD1 (5 bases). The germline V and J ends were trimmed by 3 bases and 5 bases, with 10 bases remaining between them. The CDR3 spans 13 residues. Germline CDR1 is SEHNR and CDR2 is FQNEAQ (reference sequence). Here the CDR3 DNA reads TGTGCCAGCAGCTTTGGGGCAGGGGAGACCCAGTACTTC. Its protein product is CASSFGAGETQYF.

The rearrangement joins TRBV9 to TRBJ1-5; tentative D call: TRBD1 (6 bases). Trimming took off 4 bases at V and 5 bases at J, with 13 bases between the two ends. Germline lookup yields CDR1 SGDLS and CDR2 YYNGEE. CDR3 length equals 14 residues. This CDR3 is CASSRGGGDQPQHF. In DNA, the CDR3 is TGTGCCAGCAGCCGGGGTGGGGGCGATCAGCCCCAGCATTTT.

The genes are TRBV19 and TRBJ1-2, with 9 bases aligning to TRBD1. The germline gives CDR1 LNHDA, CDR2 SQIVND (reference sequence). The CDR3 has 14 residues. J gave up 4 bases and V 5 bases, and 5 bases lay outside the gene matches. This CDR3 reads CASSQGQGTYGYTF. The CDR3 DNA sequence: TGTGCCAGTAGTCAAGGACAGGGGACCTATGGCTACACCTTC.

The J gene is TRBJ1-2, the V gene TRBV30, with 7 bases matching TRBD1. There are 18 residues in the CDR3. V lost 4 bases, J lost 0 bases, and 17 bases stayed unmatched. Germline V gives CDR1 GTSNPN, CDR2 SVGIG (reference sequence). The CDR3 DNA reads as TGTGCCTGGACCGCCCAGCCGGGACAGAGAACCCCTAACTATGGCTACACCTTC. Its protein product is CAWTAQPGQRTPNYGYTF.